This paragraph covers one T cell receptor beta chain sequence. Its antigen is currently unknown. The CDR3 loop spans 12 amino acids. Trimming removed 9 bases from V and 4 bases from J, with 12 bases in between. Germline values: CDR1 MNHNS, CDR2 SASEGT. The data are from a study of Graves' ophthalmopathy and Graves' hyperthyroidism. General study results and limits: A roughly 76% specificity and around 86% sensitivity were achieved by a 13-signature model that separated ophthalmopathy from stable hyperthyroidism. With a specificity of 72.22% and a sensitivity of over 65%, the model predicted ophthalmopathy progression. Detected in blood as well were most expanded thyroid clonotypes with frequency above 0.001.

Amplification of the TCR beta CDR3 regions used RNA transcripts (as template). HTBI primers were employed in first-round RT-PCR, then a second-round multiplex PCR followed. TCRdb processed the multiplex PCR reads anew with MiXCR; each CDR3 protein has one entry. This table holds a few hundred thousand distinct CDR3 sequences, approximately 15% found once. The study recruited hyperthyroidism patients aged 18 to 65 who were newly diagnosed, under 2 months' duration. This TCR was recovered from a woman aged 18-29 years with stable Graves' hyperthyroidism. J is TRBJ1-1 and V is TRBV6-1; D ambiguous. Material: peripheral blood. CDR3 nucleotides: TGTGCCAGTAGACGGGAGGGCACTGAAGCTTTCTTT. The encoded protein is CASRREGTEAFF.